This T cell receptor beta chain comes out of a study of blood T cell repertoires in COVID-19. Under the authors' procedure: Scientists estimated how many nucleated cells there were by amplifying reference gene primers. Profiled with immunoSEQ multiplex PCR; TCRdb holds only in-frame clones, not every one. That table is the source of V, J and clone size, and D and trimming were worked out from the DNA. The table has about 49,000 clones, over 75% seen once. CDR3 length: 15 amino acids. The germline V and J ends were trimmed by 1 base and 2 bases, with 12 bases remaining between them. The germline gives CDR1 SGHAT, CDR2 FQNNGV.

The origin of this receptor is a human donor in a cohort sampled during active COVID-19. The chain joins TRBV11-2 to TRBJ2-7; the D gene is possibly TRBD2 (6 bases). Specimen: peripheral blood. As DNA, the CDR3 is TGTGCCAGCAGCTTAGGGACTACTTTAGCCTACGAGCAGTACTTC. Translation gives CASSLGTTLAYEQYF.